The 18 T cell receptor beta chains below all came from one sample that was sequenced in a study of control samples from healthy donors and cancer patients. Profiling relied on immunoSEQ multiplex PCR, and the TCRdb table lists in-frame clones only, not all of them. The sample contains about 130,000 clones, roughly 90% of which appear only once. Sequencing used blood. The receptors were gathered from a woman between 45 and 60 years old in good health.

This clone has just one count. The chain links TRBV11-3 to TRBJ2-1; 7 positions match TRBD1. This CDR3 comprises 13 residues. The V gene's germline CDR1 is SGHNT and CDR2 YENEEA. V trimming: 4 bases; J trimming: 5 bases; junction bases outside the gene matches: 2. CDR3 residues: CASSSDRNNEQFF. Here the CDR3 DNA reads TGTGCCAGCAGCTCGGACAGGAACAATGAGCAGTTCTTC.

The chain joins TRBV28 to TRBJ2-7; 11 bases line up with TRBD2. Germline CDR1 reads MDHEN; CDR2 reads SYDVKM. Trimming cost V 2 bases and J 9 bases; bases outside gene matches: 6. The CDR3 totals 14 residues. The CDR3 is CASSLQSGTSGQYF. The CDR3 coding sequence is TGTGCCAGCAGTTTACAATCCGGGACTAGCGGGCAGTACTTC.

The J gene is TRBJ2-3, the V gene TRBV10-1; D uncertain. The CDR3 contains 13 residues. V was pared by 3 bases and J by 3 bases, with 7 bases between. CDR1 is WNHNN, CDR2 SYGVQD, per germline (reference sequence). CDR3 amino acids: CASSDPATDTQYF. As DNA, the CDR3 is TGCGCCAGCAGTGACCCAGCAACAGATACGCAGTATTTT.

This chain links TRBV27 with TRBJ2-1; D might be TRBD1 (6 bases). Trimming pared 5 bases from V and 3 bases from J, leaving 17 bases between. The CDR3 covers 16 residues. From germline, CDR1 is MNHEY and CDR2 SMNVEV (reference sequence). In nucleotides, the CDR3 is TGTGCCAGCAGTCCCGACGGCAGGGGTGTCTACAATGAGCAGTTCTTC. Translation: CASSPDGRGVYNEQFF.

This clone came up a few times. The chain couples TRBV19 to TRBJ2-7; D is possibly TRBD2 (5 bases). The CDR3 runs to 13 residues. CDR1 is LNHDA and CDR2 is SQIVND in the germline V gene (reference sequence). The V gene lost 5 bases and the J gene lost 4 bases, with 12 bases spanning the gap. CDR3 amino acids: CASSPGLDYEQYF. DNA of the CDR3: TGTGCCAGTAGTCCCGGACTGGATTACGAGCAGTACTTC.

This clone was observed once. The J gene is TRBJ1-1, the V gene TRBV29-1; 8 positions match TRBD1. CDR1 is SQVTM, CDR2 ANQGSEA, per germline. CDR3 length equals 12 residues. With V trimmed by 5 bases and J by 3 bases, 2 bases remained unmatched. DNA for the CDR3: TGCAGCGTTACGGACAGGGACACTGAAGCTTTCTTT. It translates to CSVTDRDTEAFF.

In this sample, this clone turned up a few times. The CDR3 sequence: CASKLRQSGIQPQHF. Written as DNA, the CDR3 is TGTGCCAGCAAATTACGGCAATCGGGGATTCAGCCCCAGCATTTT. This rearrangement joins TRBV6-5 to TRBJ1-5; D gene uncertain. The V end was cut by 7 bases, the J end by 6 bases, with 19 bases between. The CDR3 is 15 amino acids. Germline loops: CDR1 MNHEY, CDR2 SVGAGI.

The V and J genes are TRBV15 and TRBJ1-5; no clear D gene. V was trimmed by 3 bases and J by 5 bases, leaving 26 bases between them. CDR1 LNHNV and CDR2 YYDKDF come from the germline V gene (reference sequence). This CDR3 is 19 amino acids long. The chain's CDR3 is CATSSSPGPSVPLYQPQHF. CDR3 DNA: TGTGCCACCAGCAGTTCCCCCGGGCCCTCCGTACCCCTTTATCAGCCCCAGCATTTT. Full variable domain (rest looked up from reference TRBV15 and TRBJ1-5): DAMVIQNPRYQVTQFGKPVTLSCSQTLNHNVMYWYQQKSSQAPKLLFHYYDKDFNNEADTPDNFQSRRPNTSFCFLDIRSPGLGDTAMYLCATSSSPGPSVPLYQPQHFGDGTRLSIL.

The chain's CDR3 is CASSRGQISYEQYF. CDR3 in DNA: TGTGCCAGCAGCCGAGGACAGATCTCCTACGAGCAGTACTTC. The chain carries TRBV3-1 (or the pseudogene TRBV3-2) and TRBJ2-7; D may be TRBD1 (6 bases). This CDR3 contains 14 residues. Trimming pared 4 bases from V and 0 bases from J, leaving 10 bases between. Germline CDR1 and CDR2: LGHDT and YNNKEL (reference sequence).

The rearrangement joins TRBV30 to TRBJ2-7, with D perhaps being TRBD1 or TRBD2 (5 bases each). V lost 4 bases and J 2 bases, leaving 21 bases between the germline ends. The CDR3 consists of 16 residues. Per the germline V gene, CDR1 is GTSNPN and CDR2 is SVGIG (reference sequence). The CDR3 spells CAWNSPGATYPYEQYF. CDR3 nucleotide sequence: TGTGCCTGGAACTCTCCCGGGGCAACATATCCCTACGAGCAGTACTTC.

The rearrangement links TRBV30 to TRBJ1-5, with D possibly matching TRBD1 (6 bases). Germline V gives CDR1 GTSNPN, CDR2 SVGIG (reference sequence). Trimming took 3 bases from V and 7 from J, leaving 16 bases between them. This CDR3 spans 14 amino acids. CDR3: CAWSPRQVGQPQHF. Here the CDR3 DNA reads TGTGCCTGGAGCCCAAGACAGGTGGGGCAGCCCCAGCATTTT.

This chain uses TRBV7-8 with TRBJ2-1, with D perhaps TRBD2 (7 bases). CDR1 and CDR2 (germline): SGHVS, FQNEAQ. Between the trimmed V and J ends, which lost 5 bases and 7 bases, there was a span of 18 bases. This CDR3 is 15 amino acids long. The CDR3 is CASSREGGLGNEQFF. The CDR3 DNA follows: TGTGCCAGCAGCCGAGAGGGGGGGCTCGGGAATGAGCAGTTCTTC.

V is TRBV20-1 and J is TRBJ1-2, with D hard to call. The CDR3 covers 11 residues. Germline values: CDR1 DFQATT, CDR2 SNEGSKA (reference sequence). Trimming took off 1 base at V and 7 bases at J, with 7 bases between the two ends. CDR3 in amino acids: CSARGVSGYTF. The CDR3 DNA follows: TGCAGTGCTAGAGGAGTATCTGGCTACACCTTC.

Notes on this clone: This CDR3 is also generated by other DNA sequences in the sample. The V gene is TRBV7-9, the J gene TRBJ1-1; no firm D call. The CDR3 length is 14 residues. Trimming took off 1 base at V and 1 base at J, with 7 bases between the two ends. Germline CDR1 and CDR2: SEHNR and FQNEAQ (reference sequence). CDR3 nucleotides: TGTGCCAGCAGCTTAGGGCGGGGGAACACTGAAGCTTTCTTT. Its protein product is CASSLGRGNTEAFF. Combining the CDR3 with reference TRBV7-9 and TRBJ1-1 gives the whole variable domain DTGVSQNPRHKITKRGQNVTFRCDPISEHNRLYWYRQTLGQGPEFLTYFQNEAQLEKSRLLSDRFSAERPKGSFSTLEIQRTEQGDSAMYLCASSLGRGNTEAFFGQGTRLTVV.

The chain joins TRBV30 to TRBJ1-5; D unresolved. Germline-derived CDR1 and CDR2 are GTSNPN and SVGIG (reference sequence). The CDR3 is 15 residues long. V lost 2 bases and J 4 bases, leaving 15 bases between the germline ends. The CDR3 loop reads CAWSRRNSKNQPQHF. The CDR3 nucleotides read TGTGCCTGGAGTAGACGAAACAGCAAAAATCAGCCCCAGCATTTT.

The gene calls are TRBV5-4 and TRBJ1-4; weak D call: TRBD1 (6 bases). V lost 4 bases, J lost 7 bases, and 17 bases lay in between. Germline CDR1 and CDR2: SGHNT and YYREEE (reference sequence). The CDR3 is made up of 15 amino acids. The CDR3 here is CASSGKQGRGEKLFF. In DNA form, the CDR3 reads TGTGCCAGCAGCGGAAAACAGGGCCGGGGTGAAAAACTGTTTTTT.

The J gene is TRBJ1-2, the V gene TRBV5-1; 10 nucleotides match TRBD1. V lost 0 bases, J lost 5 bases, and 4 bases stayed unmatched. The CDR3 loop spans 15 amino acids. Germline CDR1 and CDR2: SGHRS and YFSETQ. This CDR3 reads CASSLDGTGVYGYTF. In nucleotides, the CDR3 is TGCGCCAGCAGCTTGGACGGGACAGGGGTTTATGGCTACACCTTC.

The chain joins TRBV10-1 to TRBJ1-2; D might be TRBD1 (5 bases). CDR3 size: 13 residues. V lost 4 bases, J lost 8 bases, and 14 bases lay in between. Per germline, CDR1 WNHNN and CDR2 SYGVQD (reference sequence). CDR3 protein: CASSAGAGRGYTF. The CDR3 nucleotides read TGCGCCAGCAGTGCCGGGGCCGGGAGAGGCTACACCTTC.